The entry below describes one TCR beta chain. Its target is unknown. This entry belongs to a study of T cells after yellow fever vaccination. The study's findings and limits: Overlap between CD4 and CD8 compartments was detected for a small share of clonotypes. Reappearance after the booster was seen for most primary-vaccination clones, at about 95% CD4 and 85% to 90% CD8.

5'RACE template switching produced TCR cDNA carrying a universal primer site and UMIs. TCRdb fed the 5' RACE reads into MiXCR, producing one record per CDR3 protein. The sample gives under 200,000 distinct CDR3 sequences, approximately 10% of which show up once; about 38% is in the top ten. The germline gives CDR1 MNHEY, CDR2 SMNVEV (reference sequence). The CDR3 extends over 12 amino acids. V lost 9 bases and J 4 bases, leaving 12 bases between the germline ends. The clonotype comes from a man younger than 35 who received the YFV17D yellow fever vaccine. The chain uses TRBV27 and TRBJ1-1; the D gene is possibly TRBD1 (5 bases). The sample consisted of CD8+ T cells sorted from PBMCs, taken 15 days after the yellow fever booster vaccination. The CDR3 loop reads CASRQGSTEAFF. CDR3 DNA sequence: TGTGCCAGTCGGCAGGGAAGCACTGAAGCTTTCTTT.